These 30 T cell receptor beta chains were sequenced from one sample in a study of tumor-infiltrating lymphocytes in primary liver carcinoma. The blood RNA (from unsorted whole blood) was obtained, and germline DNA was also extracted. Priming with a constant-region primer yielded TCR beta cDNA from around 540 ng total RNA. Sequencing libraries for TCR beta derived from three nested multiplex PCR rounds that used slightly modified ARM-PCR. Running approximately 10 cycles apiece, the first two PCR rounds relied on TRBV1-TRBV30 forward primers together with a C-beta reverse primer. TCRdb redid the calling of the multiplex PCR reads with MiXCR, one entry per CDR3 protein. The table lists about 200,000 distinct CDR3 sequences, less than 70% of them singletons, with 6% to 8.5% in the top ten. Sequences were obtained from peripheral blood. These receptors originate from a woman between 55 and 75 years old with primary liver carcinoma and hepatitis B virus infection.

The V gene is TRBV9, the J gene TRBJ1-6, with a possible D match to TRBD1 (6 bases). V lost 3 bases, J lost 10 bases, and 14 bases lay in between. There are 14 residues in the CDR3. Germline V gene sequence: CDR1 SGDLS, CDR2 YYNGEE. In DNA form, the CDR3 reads TGTGCCAGCAGCGCTGGAATACAGGGCTCACCCCTCCACTTT. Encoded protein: CASSAGIQGSPLHF.

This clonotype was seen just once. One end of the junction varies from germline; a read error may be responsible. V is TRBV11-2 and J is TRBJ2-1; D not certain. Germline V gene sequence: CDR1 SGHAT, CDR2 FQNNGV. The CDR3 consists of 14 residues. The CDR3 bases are TGTACCAACAGCTTTACGGGTCTGGGAAATGAACAGTTCTTC. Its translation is CTNSFTGLGNEQFF.

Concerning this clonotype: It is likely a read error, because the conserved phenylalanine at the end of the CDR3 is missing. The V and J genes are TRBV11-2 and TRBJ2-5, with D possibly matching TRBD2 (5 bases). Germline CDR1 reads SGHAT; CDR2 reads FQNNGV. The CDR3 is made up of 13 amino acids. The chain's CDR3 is CASSSRMGETQYL. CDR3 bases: TGTGCCAGCAGCTCTCGGATGGGAGAGACGCAGTACCTC.

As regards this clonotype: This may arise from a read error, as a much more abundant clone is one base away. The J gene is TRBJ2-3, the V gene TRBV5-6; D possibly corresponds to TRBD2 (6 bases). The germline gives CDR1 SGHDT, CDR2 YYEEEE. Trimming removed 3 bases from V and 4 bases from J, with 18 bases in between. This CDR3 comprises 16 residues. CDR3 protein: CASSSELAPSADTQYF. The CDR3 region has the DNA TGTGCCAGCAGCTCTGAACTAGCCCCGAGCGCAGATACGCAGTATTTT.

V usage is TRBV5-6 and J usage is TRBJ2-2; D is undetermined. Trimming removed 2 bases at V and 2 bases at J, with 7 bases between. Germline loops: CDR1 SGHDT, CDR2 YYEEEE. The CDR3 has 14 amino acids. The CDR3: CASSFSSNTGELFF. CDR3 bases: TGTGCCAGCAGCTTCAGCAGTAACACCGGGGAGCTGTTTTTT.

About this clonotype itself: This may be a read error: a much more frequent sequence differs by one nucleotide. The CDR3 DNA is TGTGCCAGCAGCCAAGAGGGAAGAGGGCCTTTGTCGGTTGAGCAGTTCTTC. It codes for CASSQEGRGPLSVEQFF. The chain is built from TRBV4-2 and TRBJ2-1; the D gene is possibly TRBD2 (5 bases). CDR1 is LGHNA and CDR2 is YNFKEQ in the germline V gene. The CDR3 runs to 17 residues. The V gene lost 0 bases and the J gene lost 9 bases, with 21 bases spanning the gap.

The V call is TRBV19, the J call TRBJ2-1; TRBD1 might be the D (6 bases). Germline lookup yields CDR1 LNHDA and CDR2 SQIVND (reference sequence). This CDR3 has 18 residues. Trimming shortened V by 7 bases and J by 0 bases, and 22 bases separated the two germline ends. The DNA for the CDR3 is TGTGCCAGTACCCGTTCGAGGGGGAGCTCCAGCTCCTACAATGAGCAGTTCTTC. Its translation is CASTRSRGSSSSYNEQFF.

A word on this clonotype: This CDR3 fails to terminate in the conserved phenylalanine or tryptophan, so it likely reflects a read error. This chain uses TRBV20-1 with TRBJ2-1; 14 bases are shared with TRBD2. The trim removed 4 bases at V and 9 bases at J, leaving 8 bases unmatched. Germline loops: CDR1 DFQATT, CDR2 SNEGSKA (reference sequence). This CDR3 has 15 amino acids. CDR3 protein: CSATPGTSGSFEQFS. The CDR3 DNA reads TGCAGTGCTACTCCCGGGACTAGCGGGAGTTTTGAGCAGTTCTCC.

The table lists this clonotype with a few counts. CDR3 protein: CASSLWDRGRETQYF. CDR3 in DNA: TGTGCCAGCAGTTTATGGGACAGGGGGCGAGAGACCCAGTACTTC. The chain links TRBV28 to TRBJ2-5; 11 nucleotides match TRBD1. Germline V gives CDR1 MDHEN, CDR2 SYDVKM. J was trimmed by 4 bases and V by 0 bases; bases with no gene match: 1. This CDR3 is built from 15 residues.

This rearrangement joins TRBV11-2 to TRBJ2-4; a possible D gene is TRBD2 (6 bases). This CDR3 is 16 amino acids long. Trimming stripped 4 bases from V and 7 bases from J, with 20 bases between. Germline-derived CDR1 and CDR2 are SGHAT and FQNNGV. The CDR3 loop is CASSSAGGRGSNIQYF. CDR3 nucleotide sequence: TGTGCCAGCAGCTCAGCCGGAGGGCGTGGGAGTAACATTCAGTACTTC.

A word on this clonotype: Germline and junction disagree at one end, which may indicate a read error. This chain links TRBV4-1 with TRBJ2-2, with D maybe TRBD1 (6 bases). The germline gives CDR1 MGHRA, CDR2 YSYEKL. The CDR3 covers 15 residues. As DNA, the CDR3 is TGCGCCAGCAGTCAAGCAGGGGCGTGGACCGAGGAGCTGTTTTTT. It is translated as CASSQAGAWTEELFF.

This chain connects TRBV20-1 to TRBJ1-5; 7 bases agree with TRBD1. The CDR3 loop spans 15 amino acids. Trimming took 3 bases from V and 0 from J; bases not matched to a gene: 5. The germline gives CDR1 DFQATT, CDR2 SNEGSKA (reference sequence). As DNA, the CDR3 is TGCAGTGCTAGTGGCGACAGGGATAGCAATCAGCCCCAGCATTTT. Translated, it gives CSASGDRDSNQPQHF.

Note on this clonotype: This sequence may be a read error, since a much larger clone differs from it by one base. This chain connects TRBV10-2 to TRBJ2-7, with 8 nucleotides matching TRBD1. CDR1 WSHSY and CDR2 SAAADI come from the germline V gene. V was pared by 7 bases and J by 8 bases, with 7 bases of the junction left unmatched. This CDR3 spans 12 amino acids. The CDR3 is CASTQGARKQYF. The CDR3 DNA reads TGCGCCAGCACCCAGGGGGCGAGAAAGCAGTACTTC.

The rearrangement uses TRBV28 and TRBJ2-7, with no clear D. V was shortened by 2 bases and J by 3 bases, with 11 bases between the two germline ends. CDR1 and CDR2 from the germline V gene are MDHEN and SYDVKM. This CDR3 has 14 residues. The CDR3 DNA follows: TGTGCCAGCAGTTTAATCGGTGCCTTCTACGAGCAGTACTTC. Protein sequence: CASSLIGAFYEQYF.

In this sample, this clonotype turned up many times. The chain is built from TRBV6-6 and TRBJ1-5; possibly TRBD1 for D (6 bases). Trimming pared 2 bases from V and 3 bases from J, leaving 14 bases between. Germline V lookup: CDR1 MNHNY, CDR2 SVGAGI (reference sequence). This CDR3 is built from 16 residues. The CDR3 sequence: CASSYRSGGDNQPQHF. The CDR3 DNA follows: TGTGCCAGCAGTTACAGGTCGGGGGGCGACAATCAGCCCCAGCATTTT.

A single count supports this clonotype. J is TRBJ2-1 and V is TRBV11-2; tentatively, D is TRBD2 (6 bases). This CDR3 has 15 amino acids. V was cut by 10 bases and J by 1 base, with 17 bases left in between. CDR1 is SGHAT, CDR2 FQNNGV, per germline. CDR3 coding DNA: TGTGCCATCAGTCGGGGGAGTGAATCCTACAATGAGCAGTTCTTC. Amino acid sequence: CAISRGSESYNEQFF.

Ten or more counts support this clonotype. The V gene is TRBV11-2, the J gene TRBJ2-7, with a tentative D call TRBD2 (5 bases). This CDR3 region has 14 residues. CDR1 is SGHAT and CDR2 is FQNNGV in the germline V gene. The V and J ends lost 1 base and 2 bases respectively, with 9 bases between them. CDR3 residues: CASSLGGLTYEQYF. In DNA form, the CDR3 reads TGTGCCAGCAGCTTAGGCGGGTTAACCTACGAGCAGTACTTC.

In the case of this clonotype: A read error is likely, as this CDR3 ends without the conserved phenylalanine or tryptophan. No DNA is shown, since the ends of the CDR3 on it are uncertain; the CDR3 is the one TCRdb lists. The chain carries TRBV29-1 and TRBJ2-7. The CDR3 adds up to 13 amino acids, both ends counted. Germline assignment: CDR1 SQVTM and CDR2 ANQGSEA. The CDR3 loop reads CSVEEWNSYEHYI.

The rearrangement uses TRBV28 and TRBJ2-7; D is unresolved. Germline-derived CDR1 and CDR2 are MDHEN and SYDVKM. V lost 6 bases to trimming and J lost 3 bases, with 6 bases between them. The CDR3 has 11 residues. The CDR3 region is CASRRLYEQYF. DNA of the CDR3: TGTGCCAGCAGGAGACTCTACGAGCAGTACTTC.

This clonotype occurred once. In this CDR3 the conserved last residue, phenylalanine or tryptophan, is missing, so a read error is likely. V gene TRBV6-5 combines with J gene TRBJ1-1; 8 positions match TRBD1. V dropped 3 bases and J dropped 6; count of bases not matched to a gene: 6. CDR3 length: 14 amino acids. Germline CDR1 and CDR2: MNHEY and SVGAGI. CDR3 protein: CASSYQGAYAEAFL. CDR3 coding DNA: TGTGCCAGCAGTTATCAGGGGGCCTACGCTGAAGCTTTCCTT.

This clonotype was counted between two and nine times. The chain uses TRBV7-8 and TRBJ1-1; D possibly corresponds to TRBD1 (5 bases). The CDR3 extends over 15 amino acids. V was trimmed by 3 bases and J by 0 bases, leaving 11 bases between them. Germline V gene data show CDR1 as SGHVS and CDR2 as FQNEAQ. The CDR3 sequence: CASSFTEQVNTEAFF. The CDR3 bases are TGTGCCAGCAGCTTCACCGAACAGGTGAACACTGAAGCTTTCTTT.

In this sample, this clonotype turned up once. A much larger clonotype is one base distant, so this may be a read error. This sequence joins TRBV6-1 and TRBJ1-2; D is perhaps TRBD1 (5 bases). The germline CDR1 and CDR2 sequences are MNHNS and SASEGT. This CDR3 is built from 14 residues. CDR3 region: CASTRGDGGYDYTF. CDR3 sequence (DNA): TGTGCCAGCACCCGGGGGGATGGAGGTTATGACTACACCTTC.

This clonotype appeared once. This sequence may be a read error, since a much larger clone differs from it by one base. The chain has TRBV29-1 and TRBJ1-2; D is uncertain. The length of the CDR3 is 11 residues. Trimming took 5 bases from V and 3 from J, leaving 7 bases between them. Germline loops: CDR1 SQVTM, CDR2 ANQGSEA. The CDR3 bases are TGCAGCGTTCAGATAGACTATGGCTACACCTTC. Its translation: CSVQIDYGYTF.

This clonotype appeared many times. CDR3 in amino acids: CASSWSGPKEGTVFF. The CDR3 bases are TGTGCCAGCAGCTGGTCCGGACCGAAAGAGGGGACGGTGTTTTTT. The chain carries TRBV11-2 and TRBJ2-2; tentatively, D is TRBD1 or TRBD2 (5 bases each). Germline assignment: CDR1 SGHAT and CDR2 FQNNGV. This CDR3 region has 15 residues. V lost 4 bases, J lost 15 bases, and 24 bases lay in between.

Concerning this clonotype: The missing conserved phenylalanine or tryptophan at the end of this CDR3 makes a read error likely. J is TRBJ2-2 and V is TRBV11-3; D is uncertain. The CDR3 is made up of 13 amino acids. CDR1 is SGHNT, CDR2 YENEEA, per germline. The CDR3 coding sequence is TGTGCCAACAGCTCCGGGCCTAAAGGGGAGCTGTTTTCT. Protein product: CANSSGPKGELFS.

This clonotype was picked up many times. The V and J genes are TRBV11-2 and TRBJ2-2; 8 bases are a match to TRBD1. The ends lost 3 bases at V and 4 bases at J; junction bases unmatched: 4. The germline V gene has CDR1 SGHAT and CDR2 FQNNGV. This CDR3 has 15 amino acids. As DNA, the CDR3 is TGTGCCAGCAGCTTTGGACAGGGAGTCACCGGGGAGCTGTTTTTT. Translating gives CASSFGQGVTGELFF.

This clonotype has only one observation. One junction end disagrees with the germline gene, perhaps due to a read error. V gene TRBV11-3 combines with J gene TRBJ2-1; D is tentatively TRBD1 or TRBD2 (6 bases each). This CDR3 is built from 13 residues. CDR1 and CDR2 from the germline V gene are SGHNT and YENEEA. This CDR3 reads CDSSAGGCNEQSF. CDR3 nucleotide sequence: TGTGACAGCAGTGCCGGGGGCTGCAATGAGCAGTCCTTC.

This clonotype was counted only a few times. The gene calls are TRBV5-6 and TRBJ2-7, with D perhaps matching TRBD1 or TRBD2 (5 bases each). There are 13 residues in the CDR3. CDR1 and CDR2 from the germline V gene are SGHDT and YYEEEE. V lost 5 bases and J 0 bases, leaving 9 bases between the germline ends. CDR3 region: CASSRGVSYEQYF. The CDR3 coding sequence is TGTGCCAGCAGTCGAGGGGTCTCCTACGAGCAGTACTTC.

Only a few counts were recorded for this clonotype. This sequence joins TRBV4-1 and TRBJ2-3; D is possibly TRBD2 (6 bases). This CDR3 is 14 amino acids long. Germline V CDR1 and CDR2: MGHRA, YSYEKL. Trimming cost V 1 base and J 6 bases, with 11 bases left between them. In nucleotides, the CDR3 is TGCGCCAGCAGCCAAGCTTCACTAGCTGATACGCAGTATTTT. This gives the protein CASSQASLADTQYF.

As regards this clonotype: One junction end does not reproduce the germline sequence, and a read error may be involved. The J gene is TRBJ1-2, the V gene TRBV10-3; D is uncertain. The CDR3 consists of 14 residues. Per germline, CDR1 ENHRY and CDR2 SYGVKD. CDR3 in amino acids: CAISVKTRSYGYAF. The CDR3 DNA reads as TGTGCCATCAGTGTTAAGACTAGGAGCTATGGCTACGCCTTC.